Following are 20 T cell receptor beta chains from one sample sequenced in a study of radiotherapy plus CTLA-4 blockade in lung cancer (dated by TCRdb to 2016 to 2019). The library came from the immunoSEQ multiplex PCR assay. TCRdb retrieved this table from immuneACCESS and kept in-frame rearrangements only. Not all clones are present; in checked studies, unresolved V genes account for under half, and no reason is known for the remainder. The sample table records around 86,000 clones; roughly 80% of these occur just once. The biggest ten clones account for around 0.76% of the sample. This specimen was peripheral blood, taken from a patient treated with radiotherapy plus ipilimumab. The receptors were sampled from a human donor with non-small cell lung cancer who had stable disease on radiotherapy plus ipilimumab.

The V call is TRBV27, the J call TRBJ2-5; D unresolved. The ends were cut back, 4 bases at V and 4 bases at J, with 7 bases in the middle. The CDR3 has 12 residues. Germline CDR1 reads MNHEY; CDR2 reads SMNVEV (reference sequence). The CDR3 nucleotides are TGTGCCAGCAGTTCCCTAGGAGAGACCCAGTACTTC. Translation gives CASSSLGETQYF.

The chain has TRBV10-1 and TRBJ2-1; TRBD2 matches at 10 bases. J lost 0 bases, V lost 2 bases, and 10 bases had no gene match. The length of the CDR3 is 19 residues. CDR1 and CDR2 (germline): WNHNN, SYGVQD (reference sequence). DNA of the CDR3: TGCGCCAGCAGTGAGGGAGTTTCTAGCGGGGGCAGCTCCTACAATGAGCAGTTCTTC. This codes for CASSEGVSSGGSSYNEQFF.

This clone came up a few times. The chain is built from TRBV18 and TRBJ1-4; D remains unclear. Germline CDR1 and CDR2: KGHSH and LQKENI. The V end was cut by 3 bases, the J end by 8 bases, with 7 bases between. The CDR3 runs 12 residues. The chain's CDR3 is CASSPSREKLFF. The CDR3 coding sequence is TGTGCCAGCTCACCCTCACGGGAAAAACTGTTTTTT.

In its sample, this clone was seen a few times. J is TRBJ2-1 and V is TRBV5-6; 9 positions agree with TRBD1. This CDR3 region has 15 residues. Losses at the gene ends were 3 bases for V and 4 bases for J; bases not matched to a gene: 5. Germline V CDR1 and CDR2: SGHDT, YYEEEE. The DNA for the CDR3 is TGTGCCAGCAGCTATACCGGGACAGGGTACAATGAGCAGTTCTTC. Translation: CASSYTGTGYNEQFF. Based on the CDR3 plus reference TRBV5-6 and TRBJ2-1, the full variable domain is DAGVTQSPTHLIKTRGQQVTLRCSPKSGHDTVSWYQQALGQGPQFIFQYYEEEERQRGNFPDRFSGHQFPNYSSELNVNALLLGDSALYLCASSYTGTGYNEQFFGPGTRLTVL.

This clone has just one count. In this CDR3 the conserved last residue, phenylalanine or tryptophan, is missing, so a read error is likely. V usage is TRBV7-8 and J usage is TRBJ1-6; TRBD1 agrees at 11 bases. CDR3 size: 14 residues. Germline V lookup: CDR1 SGHVS, CDR2 FQNEAQ. V gave up 5 bases and J gave up 9 bases; unmatched junction bases: 3. The CDR3 DNA reads as TGTGCCAGCAGCAACGGACAGGGGGCTTCACCCCTCCACTCT. Amino acid sequence: CASSNGQGASPLHS.

This chain joins TRBV18 and TRBJ2-2; 7 bases are shared with TRBD2. The germline gives CDR1 KGHSH, CDR2 LQKENI. The CDR3 spans 16 residues. Losses at the gene ends were 5 bases for V and 9 bases for J; bases not matched to a gene: 15. Written as DNA, the CDR3 is TGTGCCAGCTCAAGCAGCGGGACGAGTAAAACCCGGGAGCTGTTTTTT. Encoded protein: CASSSSGTSKTRELFF.

This sequence joins TRBV5-4 and TRBJ2-7; 10 bases are a match to TRBD1. Germline-derived CDR1 and CDR2 are SGHNT and YYREEE (reference sequence). J lost 4 bases, V lost 3 bases, and 10 bases had no gene match. The CDR3 length is 16 residues. The CDR3 DNA is TGTGCCAGCAGCTCGCCGACAGGGGGCGAAAGGTACGAGCAGTACTTC. This translates into CASSSPTGGERYEQYF.

CDR3 sequence: CVRSFPDRAGANVLTF. The CDR3 DNA follows: TGTGTCAGAAGCTTCCCGGACAGGGCCGGGGCCAACGTCCTGACTTTC. The rearrangement uses TRBV7-5 and TRBJ2-6; the table gives TRBD1 as D, unverified against the DNA. TRBV7-5 is listed as a pseudogene. The length of the CDR3 is 16 residues.

The rearrangement links TRBV28 to TRBJ2-7; D possibly corresponds to TRBD2 (6 bases). The V gene lost 5 bases and the J gene lost 2 bases, with 13 bases spanning the gap. Germline V lookup: CDR1 MDHEN, CDR2 SYDVKM. The CDR3 is 14 residues long. The CDR3 loop is CASSRVPGAYEQYF. The CDR3 DNA sequence: TGTGCCAGCAGTCGTGTCCCGGGGGCCTACGAGCAGTACTTC.

This chain joins TRBV7-3 and TRBJ1-1, with TRBD1 matching over 10 bases. The CDR3 has 15 amino acids. Germline V gene data show CDR1 as SGHTA and CDR2 as FQGTGA. V lost 5 bases, J lost 8 bases, and 11 bases stayed unmatched. The CDR3 DNA reads TGTGCCAGCAGCGCAACGACAGGGGGCATCCCCGAAGCTTTCTTT. Its protein product is CASSATTGGIPEAFF. Drawing the rest from reference TRBV7-3 and TRBJ1-1, the complete variable domain is GAGVSQTPSNKVTEKGKYVELRCDPISGHTALYWYRQSLGQGPEFLIYFQGTGAADDSGLPNDRFFAVRPEGSVSTLKIQRTERGDSAVYLCASSATTGGIPEAFFGQGTRLTVV.

This sequence joins TRBV10-2 and TRBJ2-2; no definite D call. CDR1 is WSHSY and CDR2 is SAAADI in the germline V gene. V lost 6 bases to trimming and J lost 6 bases, with 17 bases between them. The CDR3 runs 15 residues. The CDR3 reads CASRKGDHNSGELFF. The CDR3 DNA is TGCGCCAGCAGGAAAGGAGACCATAATTCCGGGGAGCTGTTTTTT.

The chain has TRBV18 and TRBJ2-5; D may be TRBD1 or TRBD2 (5 bases each). V lost 6 bases to trimming and J lost 1 base, with 12 bases between them. This CDR3 has 14 residues. CDR1 and CDR2 from the germline V gene are KGHSH and LQKENI. The CDR3 loop reads CASSYLGGQETQYF. The CDR3 coding sequence is TGTGCCAGCTCCTACCTTGGGGGCCAAGAGACCCAGTACTTC.

The rearrangement uses TRBV7-3 and TRBJ1-5; 8 nucleotides line up with TRBD1. Germline-derived CDR1 and CDR2 are SGHTA and FQGTGA. This CDR3 has 14 amino acids. V was clipped by 6 bases and J by 8 bases; unmatched bases: 9. This CDR3 reads CASRSGQGTEPQHF. Written as DNA, the CDR3 is TGTGCCAGCAGGTCAGGACAGGGAACAGAGCCCCAGCATTTT.

This rearrangement joins TRBV13 to TRBJ2-3; possible D gene TRBD2, 6 bases. Germline loops: CDR1 PRHDT, CDR2 FYEKMQ (reference sequence). The CDR3 consists of 17 residues. Trimming left V 3 bases short and J 3 bases short, with 19 bases between. For the CDR3, the DNA is TGTGCCAGCAGCTTCTCTTCCGGGAGAGGAACAACAGATACGCAGTATTTT. Encoded protein: CASSFSSGRGTTDTQYF.

In this sample, this clone turned up a few times. The chain recombines TRBV28 with TRBJ1-5, with D possibly TRBD1 on 5 matching bases. Trimming took off 3 bases at V and 3 bases at J, with 9 bases between the two ends. This CDR3 spans 14 amino acids. CDR1 MDHEN and CDR2 SYDVKM come from the germline V gene. This CDR3 reads CASSFRALNQPQHF. CDR3 bases: TGTGCCAGCAGTTTCAGGGCCCTCAATCAGCCCCAGCATTTT.

This chain connects TRBV7-2 to TRBJ2-1; the match to TRBD1 covers 7 bases. Germline trimming cut 0 bases from V and 2 bases from J; bases unmatched to any gene: 13. The CDR3 has 19 amino acids. From germline, CDR1 is SGHTA and CDR2 FQGNSA. CDR3 coding DNA: TGTGCCAGCAGCTTAGCACATTCCAGGGGGAAACTAGCCTACAATGAGCAGTTCTTC. Protein sequence: CASSLAHSRGKLAYNEQFF.

This clone has just a few counts. The V call is TRBV19, the J call TRBJ1-5; the D is unclear. V dropped 7 bases and J dropped 0 bases, with 10 bases sitting between them. Germline V gene data show CDR1 as LNHDA and CDR2 as SQIVND (reference sequence). The CDR3 sequence is 14 residues long. In DNA, the CDR3 is TGTGCCAGTACCTCTTCACTTAGCAATCAGCCCCAGCATTTT. Protein: CASTSSLSNQPQHF.

The genes are TRBV19 and TRBJ1-2, with unresolved D. Deletions cut 11 bases from V and 0 bases from J, with 7 bases between. Per the germline V gene, CDR1 is LNHDA and CDR2 is SQIVND (reference sequence). The length of the CDR3 is 11 residues. Here the CDR3 DNA reads TGTGCCGCCAGAGCTAACTATGGCTACACCTTC. Translated, it gives CAARANYGYTF.

V gene TRBV9 combines with J gene TRBJ2-7, with 8 positions matching TRBD1. CDR1 and CDR2 (germline): SGDLS, YYNGEE. Trimming at V came to 4 bases and at J to 0 bases, leaving 9 bases not matched to a gene. The CDR3 contains 16 residues. CDR3 coding DNA: TGTGCCAGCAGCATAAATGACAGGGGCAGCTCCTACGAGCAGTACTTC. Translation: CASSINDRGSSYEQYF.

The V gene is TRBV27, the J gene TRBJ2-5; 13 positions agree with TRBD2. This CDR3 spans 16 amino acids. Germline assignment: CDR1 MNHEY and CDR2 SMNVEV (reference sequence). With 5 bases clipped from V and 5 bases from J, the junction kept 8 bases outside the gene matches. This chain's CDR3 is CASSLRGLAGWETQYF. The CDR3, as DNA: TGTGCCAGCAGTCTACGGGGACTAGCGGGATGGGAGACCCAGTACTTC.